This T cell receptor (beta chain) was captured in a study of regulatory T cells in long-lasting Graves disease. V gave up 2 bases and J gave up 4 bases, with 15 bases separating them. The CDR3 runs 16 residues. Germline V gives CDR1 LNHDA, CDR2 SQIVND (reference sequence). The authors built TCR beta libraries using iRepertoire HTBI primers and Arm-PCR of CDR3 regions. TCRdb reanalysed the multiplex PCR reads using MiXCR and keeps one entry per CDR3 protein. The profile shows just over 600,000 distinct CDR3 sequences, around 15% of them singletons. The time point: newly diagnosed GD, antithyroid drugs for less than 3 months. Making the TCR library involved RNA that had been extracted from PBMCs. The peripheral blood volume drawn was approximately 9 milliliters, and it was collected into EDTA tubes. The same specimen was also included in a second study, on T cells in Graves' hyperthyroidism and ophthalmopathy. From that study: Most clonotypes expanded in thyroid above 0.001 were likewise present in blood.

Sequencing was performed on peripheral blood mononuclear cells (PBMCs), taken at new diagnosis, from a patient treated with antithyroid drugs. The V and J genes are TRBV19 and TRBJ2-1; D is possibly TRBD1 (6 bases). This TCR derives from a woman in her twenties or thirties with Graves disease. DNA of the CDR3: TGTGCCAGTAGTATACTGGGGGCTATCGGATACAATGAGCAGTTCTTC. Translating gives CASSILGAIGYNEQFF.